This TCR beta chain was sequenced during a study of blood T cell repertoires in COVID-19. At the level of the study: COVID-19 samples from acute and convalescent phases originated in the United States, Italy and Spain.

Germline assignment: CDR1 SGHVS and CDR2 FQNEAQ. V was shortened by 2 bases and J by 2 bases, with 15 bases between the two germline ends. The CDR3 runs 16 residues. Profiling relied on immunoSEQ multiplex PCR, and the TCRdb table lists in-frame clones only, not all of them. The sample contains 120,000 or so clones, around 76% of which appear only once. The chain couples TRBV7-8 to TRBJ1-1; D gene unclear. The sequencing input was peripheral blood. The sequence derives from a man in his sixties or seventies with acute or convalescent COVID-19. For the CDR3, the DNA is TGTGCCAGCAGCTTATCGGGTCTGCGGGGAAACACTGAAGCTTTCTTT. It encodes CASSLSGLRGNTEAFF.